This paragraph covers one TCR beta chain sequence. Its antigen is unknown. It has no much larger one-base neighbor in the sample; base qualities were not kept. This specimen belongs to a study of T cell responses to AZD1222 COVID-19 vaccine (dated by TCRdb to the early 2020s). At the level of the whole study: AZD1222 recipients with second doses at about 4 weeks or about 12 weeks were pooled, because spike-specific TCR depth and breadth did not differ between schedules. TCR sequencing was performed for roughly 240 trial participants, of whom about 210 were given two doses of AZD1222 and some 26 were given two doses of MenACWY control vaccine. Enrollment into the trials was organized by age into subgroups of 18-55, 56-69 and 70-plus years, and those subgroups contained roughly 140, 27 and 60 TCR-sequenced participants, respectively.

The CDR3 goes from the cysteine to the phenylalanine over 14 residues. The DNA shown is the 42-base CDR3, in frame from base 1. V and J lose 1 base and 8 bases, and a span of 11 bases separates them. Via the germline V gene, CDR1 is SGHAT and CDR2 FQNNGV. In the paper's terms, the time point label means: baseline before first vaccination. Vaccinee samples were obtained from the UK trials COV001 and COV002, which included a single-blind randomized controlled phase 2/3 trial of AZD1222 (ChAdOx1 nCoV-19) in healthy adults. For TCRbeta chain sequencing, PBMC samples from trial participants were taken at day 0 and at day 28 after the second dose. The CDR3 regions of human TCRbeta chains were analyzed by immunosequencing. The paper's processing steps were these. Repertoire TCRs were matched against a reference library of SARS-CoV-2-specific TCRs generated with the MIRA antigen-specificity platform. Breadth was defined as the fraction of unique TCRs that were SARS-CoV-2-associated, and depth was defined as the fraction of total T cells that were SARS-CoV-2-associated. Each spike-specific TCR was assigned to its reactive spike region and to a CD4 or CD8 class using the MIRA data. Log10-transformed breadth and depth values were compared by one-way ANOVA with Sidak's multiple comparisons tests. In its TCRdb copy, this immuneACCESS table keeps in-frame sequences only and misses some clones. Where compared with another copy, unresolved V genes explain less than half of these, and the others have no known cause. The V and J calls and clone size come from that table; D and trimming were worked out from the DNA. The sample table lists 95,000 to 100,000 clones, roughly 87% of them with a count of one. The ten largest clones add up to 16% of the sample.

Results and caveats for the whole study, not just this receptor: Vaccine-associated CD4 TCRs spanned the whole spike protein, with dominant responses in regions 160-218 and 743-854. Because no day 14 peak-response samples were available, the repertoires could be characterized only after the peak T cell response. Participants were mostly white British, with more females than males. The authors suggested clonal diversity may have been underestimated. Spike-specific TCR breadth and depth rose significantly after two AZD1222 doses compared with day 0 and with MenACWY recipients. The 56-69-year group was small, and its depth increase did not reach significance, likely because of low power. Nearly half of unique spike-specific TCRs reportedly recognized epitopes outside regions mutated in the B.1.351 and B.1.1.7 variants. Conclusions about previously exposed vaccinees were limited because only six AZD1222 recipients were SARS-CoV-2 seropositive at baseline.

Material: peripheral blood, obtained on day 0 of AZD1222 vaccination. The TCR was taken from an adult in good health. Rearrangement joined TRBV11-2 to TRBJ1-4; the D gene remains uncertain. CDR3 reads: CASSLGYSLEKLFF. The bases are TGTGCCAGCAGCTTAGGTTACAGCCTGGAAAAACTGTTTTTT.